These 22 T cell receptor beta chains share one sample of origin, sequenced in a study of blood T cell repertoires in COVID-19. Using immunoSEQ multiplex PCR, the repertoire was profiled, and TCRdb retains in-frame clones only, with some absent. The sample lists about 130,000 clones, approximately 84% occurring once. The sample consisted of peripheral blood. The receptors derive from a woman older than 75 with acute or convalescent COVID-19.

The V call is TRBV7-2, the J call TRBJ1-6; a weak D match, TRBD1 (5 bases). Per germline, CDR1 SGHTA and CDR2 FQGNSA. Trimming stripped 1 base from V and 6 bases from J, with 7 bases between. This CDR3 has 14 amino acids. The DNA of the CDR3 is TGTGCCAGCAGCTTAGACAGGCCTAATTCACCCCTCCACTTT. This encodes CASSLDRPNSPLHF.

The chain links TRBV18 to TRBJ1-5, with 7 bases that match TRBD1. The CDR3 loop spans 16 amino acids. In germline, CDR1 is KGHSH, CDR2 LQKENI. The V segment lost 5 bases and the J segment 7 bases; nucleotides outside the gene matches: 14. CDR3 protein: CASSSQDFRGAQPQHF. The CDR3, as DNA: TGTGCCAGCTCATCACAGGACTTCAGGGGGGCGCAGCCCCAGCATTTT.

The chain couples TRBV11-2 to TRBJ1-6, with D tentatively TRBD1 (6 bases). The CDR3 loop spans 14 amino acids. From germline, CDR1 is SGHAT and CDR2 FQNNGV. Trimming left V 3 bases short and J 5 bases short, with 8 bases between. The CDR3 nucleotides are TGTGCCAGCAGCTTCTCAGGGGATAATTCACCCCTCCACTTT. Its protein is CASSFSGDNSPLHF.

The J gene is TRBJ1-1, the V gene TRBV19; D not certain. This CDR3 contains 14 residues. Germline CDR1 is LNHDA and CDR2 is SQIVND (reference sequence). The ends were cut back, 6 bases at V and 4 bases at J, with 15 bases in the middle. The CDR3 nucleotides read TGTGCCAGTAGCGCCCGACTAGAAGGCACTGAAGCTTTCTTT. Protein product: CASSARLEGTEAFF.

This clone was recorded only once. The V call is TRBV6-6, the J call TRBJ1-5; D call uncertain. In germline, CDR1 is MNHNY, CDR2 SVGAGI (reference sequence). Trimming shortened V by 2 bases and J by 5 bases, and 7 bases separated the two germline ends. The CDR3 spans 13 residues. CDR3 nucleotides: TGTGCCAGCAGTTACGGCATGGATCAGCCCCAGCATTTT. Translation gives CASSYGMDQPQHF.

The CDR3 is CASSPPGLAGGPGELFF. CDR3 in DNA: TGTGCCAGCTCACCACCTGGACTAGCGGGAGGTCCCGGGGAGCTGTTTTTT. This chain links TRBV18 with TRBJ2-2; TRBD2 agrees at 14 bases. The V segment lost 0 bases and the J segment 6 bases; nucleotides outside the gene matches: 3. Germline V CDR1 and CDR2: KGHSH, LQKENI. The CDR3 sequence is 17 residues long. Supplemented by reference TRBV18 and TRBJ2-2, the full variable domain reads NAGVMQNPRHLVRRRGQEARLRCSPMKGHSHVYWYRQLPEEGLKFMVYLQKENIIDESGMPKERFSAEFPKEGPSILRIQQVVRGDSAAYFCASSPPGLAGGPGELFFGEGSRLTVL.

V gene TRBV6-2 or TRBV6-3 combines with J gene TRBJ1-2, with 7 bases matching TRBD1. From germline, CDR1 is MNHEY and CDR2 SVGEGT. This CDR3 is built from 17 residues. The trim removed 6 bases at V and 4 bases at J, leaving 17 bases unmatched. The CDR3 DNA is TGTGCCAGCAGCCCCGGCGGGACAGAGTGGATGGTCTATGGCTACACCTTC. Protein product: CASSPGGTEWMVYGYTF.

This chain uses TRBV7-8 with TRBJ1-2; maybe TRBD1 (6 bases). CDR1 is SGHVS and CDR2 is FQNEAQ in the germline V gene. V lost 6 bases, J lost 5 bases, and 16 bases lay in between. The CDR3 is 14 residues long. CDR3 residues: CASSKGGVNYGYTF. As DNA, the CDR3 is TGTGCCAGCAGTAAAGGGGGGGTTAATTATGGCTACACCTTC.

The rearrangement uses TRBV6-2 or TRBV6-3 and TRBJ1-2; D gene ambiguous. With 6 bases removed from V and 8 bases from J, the gap between germline ends came to 13 bases. The CDR3 loop spans 12 amino acids. Germline CDR1 is MNHEY and CDR2 is SVGEGT. Here the CDR3 DNA reads TGTGCCAGCAGCCCTAGAGGGTGGGGCTACACCTTC. Amino acids: CASSPRGWGYTF.

The chain has TRBV30 and TRBJ2-4, with 11 bases fitting TRBD2. The CDR3 contains 18 residues. CDR1 GTSNPN and CDR2 SVGIG come from the germline V gene (reference sequence). V was clipped by 0 bases and J by 0 bases; unmatched bases: 7. CDR3: CAWSVRLAGQLAKNIQYF. The CDR3 DNA follows: TGTGCCTGGAGTGTTAGACTAGCGGGACAACTAGCCAAAAACATTCAGTACTTC.

The J gene is TRBJ2-4, the V gene TRBV5-1, with 7 bases matching TRBD1. The germline gives CDR1 SGHRS, CDR2 YFSETQ. V lost 0 bases to trimming and J lost 11 bases; unmatched junction nucleotides: 2. This CDR3 comprises 12 residues. The CDR3 reads CASSLDDRVQYF. CDR3 bases: TGCGCCAGCAGCTTGGACGACAGGGTTCAGTACTTC.

This clone was seen only once. V gene TRBV7-2 combines with J gene TRBJ2-1, with TRBD2 identical over 11 bases. This CDR3 region has 16 residues. Germline trimming cut 2 bases from V and 9 bases from J; bases unmatched to any gene: 9. Germline CDR1 is SGHTA and CDR2 is FQGNSA. CDR3 sequence reads: CASSLRLAGGVGEQFF. DNA for the CDR3: TGTGCCAGCAGCTTACGGCTAGCGGGGGGTGTCGGTGAGCAGTTCTTC. Based on the CDR3 plus reference TRBV7-2 and TRBJ2-1, the full variable domain is GAGVSQSPSNKVTEKGKDVELRCDPISGHTALYWYRQSLGQGLEFLIYFQGNSAPDKSGLPSDRFSAERTGGSVSTLTIQRTQQEDSAVYLCASSLRLAGGVGEQFFGPGTRLTVL.

The CDR3 region has the DNA TGTGCCAGCAGCGTAGAACAGGTTTGGAGAAAAGGGTTTTTT. Translated, it gives CASSVEQVWRKGFF. V and J are TRBV21-1 and TRBJ1-4; whether TRBD1, the table's D call, matches the DNA was not checked. TRBV21-1 is annotated as a pseudogene. The CDR3 extends over 14 amino acids.

V usage is TRBV5-1 and J usage is TRBJ1-3; weak D call: TRBD1 (6 bases). This CDR3 is built from 18 residues. Trimming took 2 bases from V and 0 from J, leaving 18 bases between them. The germline V gene has CDR1 SGHRS and CDR2 YFSETQ. CDR3 in amino acids: CASSLMVTGSTSGNTIYF. The CDR3 region has the DNA TGCGCCAGCAGCTTAATGGTCACAGGGAGCACCTCTGGAAACACCATATATTTT.

This chain connects TRBV7-2 to TRBJ2-3; 7 positions agree with TRBD2. The CDR3 contains 15 residues. Trimming removed 5 bases from V and 4 bases from J; junction bases left unmatched: 9. CDR1 is SGHTA and CDR2 is FQGNSA in the germline V gene. The CDR3 DNA reads as TGTGCCAGCAGCGTAAGCCGACTAGCCGCAGATACGCAGTATTTT. Its protein product is CASSVSRLAADTQYF.

The gene calls are TRBV7-2 and TRBJ1-2, with D possibly being TRBD1 (5 bases). Germline V gene sequence: CDR1 SGHTA, CDR2 FQGNSA. Trimming took 2 bases from V and 8 from J, leaving 12 bases between them. This CDR3 contains 13 residues. The CDR3 loop reads CASSLRQQGGYTF. CDR3 sequence (DNA): TGTGCCAGCAGCTTAAGACAGCAAGGCGGCTACACCTTC.

A single count supports this clone. The chain uses TRBV19 and TRBJ2-7, with 7 positions matching TRBD1. The CDR3 has 14 amino acids. Germline V gene sequence: CDR1 LNHDA, CDR2 SQIVND (reference sequence). V shed 5 bases, J shed 0 bases, and the junction held 4 bases outside the gene matches. The CDR3 DNA follows: TGTGCCAGTAGTCCCGACAGGGCCTCCTACGAGCAGTACTTC. Translated: CASSPDRASYEQYF.

The table lists this clone with a few counts. The chain uses TRBV18 and TRBJ2-1, with 8 bases lining up with TRBD2. Germline V gene lookup returns CDR1 KGHSH and CDR2 LQKENI. This CDR3 contains 14 residues. The V and J ends lost 6 bases and 8 bases, in that order; junction bases with no gene match: 9. For the CDR3, the DNA is TGTGCCAGCTCGAGGGGCCTAGCGGGCGATGAGCAGTTCTTC. As protein: CASSRGLAGDEQFF. The complete variable domain, with remaining parts taken from reference TRBV18 and TRBJ2-1, reads NAGVMQNPRHLVRRRGQEARLRCSPMKGHSHVYWYRQLPEEGLKFMVYLQKENIIDESGMPKERFSAEFPKEGPSILRIQQVVRGDSAAYFCASSRGLAGDEQFFGPGTRLTVL.

This chain connects TRBV5-6 to TRBJ2-3, with no clear D. The CDR3 is 13 residues long. Trimming shortened V by 1 base and J by 0 bases, and 3 bases separated the two germline ends. Germline CDR1 SGHDT, CDR2 YYEEEE. For the CDR3, the DNA is TGTGCCAGCAGCTTGTATAGCACAGATACGCAGTATTTT. Translating gives CASSLYSTDTQYF.

The rearrangement uses TRBV19 and TRBJ2-5; TRBD2 matches at 13 bases. The CDR3 sequence is 17 residues long. Looked up from germline, CDR1 is LNHDA and CDR2 is SQIVND (reference sequence). Trimming took 2 bases from V and 3 from J; bases not matched to a gene: 6. This CDR3 is CASSIRTSGGAKETQYF. In DNA, the CDR3 is TGTGCCAGTAGTATACGAACTAGCGGGGGGGCCAAAGAGACCCAGTACTTC.

The chain uses TRBV6-7 and TRBJ1-1, with a tentative D call TRBD1 (6 bases). TRBV6-7 is an open reading frame whose function is uncertain. Trimming removed 8 bases at V and 4 bases at J, with 14 bases between. The CDR3 length is 13 residues. CDR3 in DNA: TGTGCCAGCCGAAAAAGGGGGGGCACTGAAGCTTTCTTT. This encodes CASRKRGGTEAFF.

The chain recombines TRBV15 with TRBJ2-6; no clear D gene. Looked up from germline, CDR1 is LNHNV and CDR2 is YYDKDF (reference sequence). CDR3 length equals 15 residues. V lost 0 bases, J lost 2 bases, and 5 bases lay in between. The CDR3 DNA reads TGTGCCACCAGCAGAGATTATCCTGGGGCCAACGTCCTGACTTTC. This encodes CATSRDYPGANVLTF. The whole variable domain, filled in from reference TRBV15 and TRBJ2-6, reads DAMVIQNPRYQVTQFGKPVTLSCSQTLNHNVMYWYQQKSSQAPKLLFHYYDKDFNNEADTPDNFQSRRPNTSFCFLDIRSPGLGDTAMYLCATSRDYPGANVLTFGAGSRLTVL.